This T cell receptor beta chain was sequenced in a study of blood T cell repertoires in COVID-19. The participants were between about 18 and 90 years old and came from about two dozen US areas. Germline V lookup: CDR1 SGHRS, CDR2 YFSETQ. CDR3 length equals 16 residues. With V trimmed by 5 bases and J by 3 bases, 6 bases remained unmatched. Libraries were prepared by immunoSEQ multiplex PCR; TCRdb keeps only in-frame clonotypes and omits some of them. The sample lists roughly 300,000 clones; just over 90% were seen once. The V gene is TRBV5-1, the J gene TRBJ1-6, with 9 bases fitting TRBD1. This clonotype was sampled from a woman in her thirties or forties with acute COVID-19. The sequencing sample was made of PBMCs or T cells enriched from blood (not recorded which). CDR3 protein: CASSFTGQGYNSPLHF. The CDR3 nucleotides are TGCGCCAGCAGTTTTACGGGACAGGGCTATAATTCACCCCTCCACTTT.